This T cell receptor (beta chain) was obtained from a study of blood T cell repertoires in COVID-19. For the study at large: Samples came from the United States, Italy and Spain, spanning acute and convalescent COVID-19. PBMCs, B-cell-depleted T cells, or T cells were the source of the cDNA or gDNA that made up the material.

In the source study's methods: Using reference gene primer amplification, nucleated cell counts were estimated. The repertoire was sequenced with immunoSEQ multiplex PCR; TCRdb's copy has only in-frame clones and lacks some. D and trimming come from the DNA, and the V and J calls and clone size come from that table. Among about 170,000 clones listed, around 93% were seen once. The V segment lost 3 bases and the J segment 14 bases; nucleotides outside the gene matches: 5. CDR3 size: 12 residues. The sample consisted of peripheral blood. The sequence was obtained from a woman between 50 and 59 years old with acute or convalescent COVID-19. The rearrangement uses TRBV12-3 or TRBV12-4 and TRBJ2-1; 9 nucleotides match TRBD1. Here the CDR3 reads CASSFDRGLEFF. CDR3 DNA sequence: TGTGCCAGCAGTTTCGACAGGGGGTTGGAGTTCTTC.